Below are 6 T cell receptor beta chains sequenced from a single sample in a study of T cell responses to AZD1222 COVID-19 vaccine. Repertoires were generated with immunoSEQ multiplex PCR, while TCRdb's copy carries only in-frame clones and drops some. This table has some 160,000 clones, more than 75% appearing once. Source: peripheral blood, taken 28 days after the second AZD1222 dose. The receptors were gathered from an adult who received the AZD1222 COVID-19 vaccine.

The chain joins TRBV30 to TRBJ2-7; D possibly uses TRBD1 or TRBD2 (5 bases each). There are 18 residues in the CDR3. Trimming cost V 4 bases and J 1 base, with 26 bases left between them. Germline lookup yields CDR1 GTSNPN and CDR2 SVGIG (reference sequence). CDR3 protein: CAWTPKVNRDLLSYEQYF. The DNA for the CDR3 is TGTGCCTGGACCCCAAAGGTGAACCGGGACCTTCTTTCCTACGAGCAGTACTTC.

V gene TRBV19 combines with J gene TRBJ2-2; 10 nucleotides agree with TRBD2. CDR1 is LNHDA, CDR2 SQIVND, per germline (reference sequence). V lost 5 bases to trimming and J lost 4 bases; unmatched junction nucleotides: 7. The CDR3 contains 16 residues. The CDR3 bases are TGTGCCAGTAGTTATAGCGGGAGGTCTGGCACCGGGGAGCTGTTTTTT. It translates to CASSYSGRSGTGELFF.

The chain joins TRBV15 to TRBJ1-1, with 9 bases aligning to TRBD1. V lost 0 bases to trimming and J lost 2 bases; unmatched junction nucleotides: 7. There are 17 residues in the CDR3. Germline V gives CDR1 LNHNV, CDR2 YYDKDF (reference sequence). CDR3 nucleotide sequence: TGTGCCACCAGCAGAGATTCTCGGACAGGGGTTAACACTGAAGCTTTCTTT. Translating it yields CATSRDSRTGVNTEAFF. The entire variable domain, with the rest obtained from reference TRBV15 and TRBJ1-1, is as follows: DAMVIQNPRYQVTQFGKPVTLSCSQTLNHNVMYWYQQKSSQAPKLLFHYYDKDFNNEADTPDNFQSRRPNTSFCFLDIRSPGLGDTAMYLCATSRDSRTGVNTEAFFGQGTRLTVV.

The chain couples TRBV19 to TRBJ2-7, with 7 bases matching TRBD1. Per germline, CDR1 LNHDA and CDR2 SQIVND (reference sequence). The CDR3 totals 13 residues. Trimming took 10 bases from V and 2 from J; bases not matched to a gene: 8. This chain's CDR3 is CATRNRGTYEQYF. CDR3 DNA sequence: TGTGCCACTAGGAACAGGGGTACCTACGAGCAGTACTTC.

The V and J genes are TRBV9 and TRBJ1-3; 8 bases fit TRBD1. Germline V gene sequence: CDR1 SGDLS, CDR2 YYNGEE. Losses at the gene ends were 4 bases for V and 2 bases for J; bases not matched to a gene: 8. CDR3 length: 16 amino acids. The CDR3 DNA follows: TGTGCCAGCAGCCTCAGGGGGCAGGGGGCTGGAAACACCATATATTTT. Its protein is CASSLRGQGAGNTIYF.

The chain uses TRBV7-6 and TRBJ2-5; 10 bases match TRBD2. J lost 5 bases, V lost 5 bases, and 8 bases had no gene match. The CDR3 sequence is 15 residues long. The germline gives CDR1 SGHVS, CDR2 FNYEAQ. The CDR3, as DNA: TGTGCCAGCAGCCCCGGGACTAGCGACTTGGAGACCCAGTACTTC. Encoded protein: CASSPGTSDLETQYF.